This paragraph covers one TCR beta chain sequence. Its antigen is not yet known. Nothing much larger sits one base from this clone, and base qualities are not available. The sample belongs to a study of beta chain features in type 1 diabetes (dated by TCRdb to 2016 to 2018). Regarding the research as a whole: Mean age, gender distribution, total cell number and subset yield did not differ between patients and healthy donors. A total of around 100 million sorted cells were examined across all samples, and RNA yield correlated strongly with the number of cells per subset. In the study, recently diagnosed type 1 diabetes patients and matched healthy donors were compared on the TCRB repertoires of their sorted circulating CD4+ T cell subsets. Naive and central memory subsets were obtained from all 30 or so donors, but regulatory and stem cell-like memory subsets were isolated from only 8 patients and roughly eight healthy donors.

The entire isolated RNA was reverse transcribed using the High Capacity cDNA Reverse Transcription Kit, and thus expressed TCRB transcripts were sequenced. Naive, central memory and regulatory T cell samples underwent deep immunoSEQ sequencing, averaging about 3.5 million total reads per sample. Sorted cells were lysed in RLT buffer, and RNA was extracted using DNase-treated RNeasy Micro or Mini kits according to cell number. To prevent cross-contamination, each cell subset was processed individually, whereas patient and healthy donor samples were processed jointly. The immunoSEQ multiplex PCR was used to amplify TCRB sequences from cDNA, yielding 87-bp fragments that span the CDR3 region. The amplicons were sequenced using the Illumina HiSeq platform. The study's own analysis went as follows. Synthetic template baselines were used to correct PCR bias computationally, reads within Hamming distance 2 were collapsed together, and singletons that could not be merged were discarded. Reads were aligned against IMGT so that V, D and J genes, CDR3 length and insertions or deletions at six rearrangement sites could be assigned. Within each subset, clonotype counts were normalized to sorted cell number, and only after that were true diversity and Gini coefficients computed with the tcR R package. The overlap coefficient, calculated on TCRB nucleotide sequences, was used to quantify repertoire sharing. Out-of-frame TCRB sequences from naive cells were analyzed as a proxy for the pre-selection repertoire. Drawn from immuneACCESS, this table holds only the in-frame rearrangements with V and J called that TCRdb kept. Clones are partly lost; checked studies trace under half to an unresolved V gene and leave the rest unexplained. V and J calls and clone size follow that table, whereas D and trimming were derived from the DNA. The sample has around 400,000 clones on record, approximately 15% of them singletons. The biggest ten clones account for about 0.019% of the sample.

From each donor, a single peripheral blood sample of 95 to 150 mL on average was drawn into heparinised tubes. Using a panel that included CD45RO, CCR7, CD25, CD127, CD95 and CD27, naive, central memory, regulatory and stem cell-like memory CD4+ T cells were sorted on a BD FACSAria II. Every sorted population had a purity above 95%. PBMCs were isolated immediately by Lymphoprep density gradient centrifugation and stained directly without culture. So that batch effects would be minimized, each experiment stained and sorted samples in pairs, pairing one healthy donor with one patient. Broader findings and caveats from the paper: Because the HLA sub-analyses included only small numbers of individuals, any influence of HLA type on TCRB rearrangement was left unresolved. At VDJ recombination sites, type 1 diabetes patients had fewer insertions and more deleted nucleotides, which implies abnormalities in thymic rearrangement. Type 1 diabetes patients showed a moderate but significant shortening of TCRB CDR3 length in all four CD4+ subsets. Sequencing cDNA rather than genomic DNA could over-represent highly expressing activated cells, although activation and CD3 levels did not differ between groups. PCR may preferentially amplify shorter templates, but because patient and control samples were amplified and corrected together, any resulting skew would affect both groups equally. Naive, central memory and regulatory TCRB repertoires appeared more similar among patients than among healthy donors.

V gives up 5 bases and J gives up 0 bases, and the segment between their germline ends measures 14 bases. From a lookup of the germline V gene (reference sequence), CDR1 and CDR2 are SGHAT and FQDESV. The cysteine opens and the phenylalanine closes a CDR3 of 17 amino acids. Kept here is only the CDR3 DNA, which spans 51 bases and is read in frame from base 1. The TCR sequence derives from a woman between 18 and 29 years old in good health. The sample taken for sequencing was naive CD4+ T cells from blood. The sample's cell subset or site, from its label and the paper: true naive CD4+ T cells. The chain links TRBV11-1 with TRBJ2-6; TRBD1 is possibly the D segment (5 matching bases). CDR3 sequence: CASSGRTRLSGANVLTF. DNA sequence: TGTGCCAGCAGCGGTCGGACACGACTCTCTGGGGCCAACGTCCTGACTTTC.